One and the same sample provided the 24 T cell receptor beta chains below, sequenced in a study of cytomegalovirus exposure and HLA in healthy donors. A multiplex PCR was run with 60 Vbeta primers and 13 Jbeta primers. TCRdb's table, derived via immunoSEQ multiplex PCR, lists solely in-frame clones and lacks some. Found here are 96,000 or so clones; the top ten clones hold around 3.4%. Sequencing was carried out using PBMCs. All receptors come from a woman in her 30s in good health and CMV-seronegative.

V usage is TRBV7-9 and J usage is TRBJ2-1, with D possibly TRBD1 on 6 matching bases. Germline CDR1 SEHNR, CDR2 FQNEAQ (reference sequence). CDR3 length: 18 amino acids. V dropped 3 bases and J dropped 6 bases, with 24 bases sitting between them. The DNA of the CDR3 is TGTGCCAGCAGCTTCCTAACCCTAATCGGACAGAGAGCCAATGAGCAGTTCTTC. Protein: CASSFLTLIGQRANEQFF. The full variable domain, with the rest looked up from reference TRBV7-9 and TRBJ2-1, is DTGVSQNPRHKITKRGQNVTFRCDPISEHNRLYWYRQTLGQGPEFLTYFQNEAQLEKSRLLSDRFSAERPKGSFSTLEIQRTEQGDSAMYLCASSFLTLIGQRANEQFFGPGTRLTVL.

V and J are TRBV9 and TRBJ2-7; D possibly corresponds to TRBD2 (6 bases). Trimming removed 0 bases at V and 5 bases at J, with 9 bases between. Per the germline V gene, CDR1 is SGDLS and CDR2 is YYNGEE. CDR3 length: 13 amino acids. Here the CDR3 reads CASSVVGGNEQYF. The DNA for the CDR3 is TGTGCCAGCAGCGTAGTCGGAGGGAACGAGCAGTACTTC.

The chain recombines TRBV19 with TRBJ1-5; no clear D gene. CDR3 length: 15 amino acids. Deletions cut 3 bases from V and 2 bases from J, with 11 bases between. Germline CDR1 LNHDA, CDR2 SQIVND (reference sequence). Here the CDR3 reads CASSMGRVRNQPQHF. The DNA of the CDR3 is TGTGCCAGTAGTATGGGGAGGGTTCGCAATCAGCCCCAGCATTTT.

The V call is TRBV28, the J call TRBJ2-2; 7 bases fit TRBD1. J was trimmed by 4 bases and V by 4 bases; bases with no gene match: 3. The V gene's germline CDR1 is MDHEN and CDR2 SYDVKM. The CDR3 sequence is 14 residues long. The DNA of the CDR3 is TGTGCCAGCAGTTCAGACAGGGCCACCGGGGAGCTGTTTTTT. Its translation is CASSSDRATGELFF. Full variable domain (outside the CDR3, taken from reference TRBV28 and TRBJ2-2): DVKVTQSSRYLVKRTGEKVFLECVQDMDHENMFWYRQDPGLGLRLIYFSYDVKMKEKGDIPEGYSVSREKKERFSLILESASTNQTSMYLCASSSDRATGELFFGEGSRLTVL.

The V and J genes are TRBV5-4 and TRBJ2-5, with TRBD2 matching 8 bases. The J call is uncertain, as TRBJ2-7 better fits the DNA end. The germline V gene has CDR1 SGHNT and CDR2 YYREEE (reference sequence). The CDR3 contains 15 residues. CDR3 bases: TGTGCCAGCAGCTTGAGGGGACTAGTAAACTACGAGCAGTACTTC. It encodes CASSLRGLVNYEQYF.

V and J are TRBV5-4 and TRBJ1-2; 9 bases map to TRBD1. This CDR3 region has 14 residues. The trim removed 0 bases at V and 8 bases at J, leaving 5 bases unmatched. Germline loops: CDR1 SGHNT, CDR2 YYREEE (reference sequence). The CDR3 reads CASSLAGQGSGYTF. The DNA for the CDR3 is TGTGCCAGCAGCTTGGCGGGACAGGGTTCGGGCTACACCTTC.

V and J are TRBV28 and TRBJ2-7, with D perhaps matching TRBD2 (6 bases). Germline CDR1 and CDR2: MDHEN and SYDVKM. V lost 3 bases and J 3 bases, leaving 15 bases between the germline ends. There are 15 residues in the CDR3. Here the CDR3 DNA reads TGTGCCAGCAGTTTTCCGGCGGGGTCGAGCTACGAGCAGTACTTC. Its protein product is CASSFPAGSSYEQYF.

The chain has TRBV28 and TRBJ1-5; 11 nucleotides agree with TRBD1. The CDR3 covers 12 residues. Germline V lookup: CDR1 MDHEN, CDR2 SYDVKM. CDR3 loop: CVGQGANQPQHF. Here the CDR3 DNA reads TGTGTCGGACAGGGGGCCAATCAGCCCCAGCATTTT.

On this clone: Germline and junction disagree at one end, which may indicate a read error. The rearrangement uses TRBV5-1 and TRBJ2-1; D not certain. The germline V gene encodes CDR1 SGHRS and CDR2 YFSETQ. The CDR3 has 15 amino acids. CDR3 residues: CASSLDALSYNERFF. For the CDR3, the DNA is TGCGCCAGCAGCTTGGATGCTCTGTCCTACAATGAGCGGTTCTTC.

The chain is built from TRBV9 and TRBJ2-2; TRBD2 might be the D (5 bases). Germline V lookup: CDR1 SGDLS, CDR2 YYNGEE. Trimming took off 3 bases at V and 4 bases at J, with 16 bases between the two ends. This CDR3 has 16 amino acids. The DNA of the CDR3 is TGTGCCAGCAGCGCACCAAGTGGTCGGGGCACCGGGGAGCTGTTTTTT. It translates to CASSAPSGRGTGELFF.

This chain links TRBV7-3 with TRBJ2-3, with TRBD2 as a possible D gene (5 bases). The CDR3 contains 14 residues. Looked up from germline, CDR1 is SGHTA and CDR2 is FQGTGA. V was shortened by 1 base and J by 2 bases, with 7 bases between the two germline ends. The DNA of the CDR3 is TGTGCCAGCAGCTTAATCGGGGACACAGATACGCAGTATTTT. Amino acid sequence: CASSLIGDTDTQYF.

The V call is TRBV7-2, the J call TRBJ1-6; unclear D gene. This CDR3 region has 15 residues. V was shortened by 2 bases and J by 7 bases, with 12 bases between the two germline ends. CDR1 SGHTA and CDR2 FQGNSA come from the germline V gene. CDR3 sequence reads: CASSLTSSGNSPLHF. The CDR3 DNA reads TGTGCCAGCAGCTTAACAAGTTCGGGGAATTCACCCCTCCACTTT. Drawing the rest from reference TRBV7-2 and TRBJ1-6, the complete variable domain is GAGVSQSPSNKVTEKGKDVELRCDPISGHTALYWYRQSLGQGLEFLIYFQGNSAPDKSGLPSDRFSAERTGGSVSTLTIQRTQQEDSAVYLCASSLTSSGNSPLHFGNGTRLTVT.

The chain couples TRBV5-6 to TRBJ2-7; possible D gene TRBD1, 6 bases. The CDR3 has 12 residues. Trimming left V 5 bases short and J 6 bases short, with 12 bases between. Germline CDR1 SGHDT, CDR2 YYEEEE. Here the CDR3 DNA reads TGTGCCAGCAGGCTCACAGGGTTCGAGCAGTACTTC. This translates into CASRLTGFEQYF.

This chain joins TRBV11-2 and TRBJ2-5; the match to TRBD2 covers 7 bases. CDR1 SGHAT and CDR2 FQNNGV come from the germline V gene. This CDR3 is 15 amino acids long. V shed 5 bases and J 2 bases; nucleotides not matched to a gene: 8. The CDR3 sequence: CASSQGLAVQETQYF. CDR3 nucleotides: TGTGCCAGCAGCCAAGGGCTAGCGGTACAAGAGACCCAGTACTTC. Supplemented by reference TRBV11-2 and TRBJ2-5, the full variable domain reads EAGVAQSPRYKIIEKRQSVAFWCNPISGHATLYWYQQILGQGPKLLIQFQNNGVVDDSQLPKDRFSAERLKGVDSTLKIQPAKLEDSAVYLCASSQGLAVQETQYFGPGTRLLVL.

The chain employs TRBV19 and TRBJ2-1; D not certain. Deletions cut 5 bases from V and 2 bases from J, with 7 bases between. Germline loops: CDR1 LNHDA, CDR2 SQIVND (reference sequence). CDR3 length: 13 residues. The CDR3 coding sequence is TGTGCCAGTAGTTTAGCTACCTACAATGAGCAGTTCTTC. Its translation is CASSLATYNEQFF.

The rearrangement joins TRBV5-1 to TRBJ1-5, with 10 bases fitting TRBD1. The CDR3 is 14 amino acids. Trimming removed 4 bases from V and 5 bases from J; junction bases left unmatched: 3. Germline V CDR1 and CDR2: SGHRS, YFSETQ. The CDR3, as DNA: TGCGCCAGCAGCCCGGACAGGGGGGATCAGCCCCAGCATTTT. This codes for CASSPDRGDQPQHF. The variable domain in full, with the rest retrieved from reference TRBV5-1 and TRBJ1-5, is KAGVTQTPRYLIKTRGQQVTLSCSPISGHRSVSWYQQTPGQGLQFLFEYFSETQRNKGNFPGRFSGRQFSNSRSEMNVSTLELGDSALYLCASSPDRGDQPQHFGDGTRLSIL.

The rearrangement links TRBV9 to TRBJ1-2, with D possibly matching TRBD1 (5 bases). Per germline, CDR1 SGDLS and CDR2 YYNGEE. The length of the CDR3 is 13 residues. Trimming removed 4 bases from V and 10 bases from J, with 17 bases in between. DNA for the CDR3: TGTGCCAGCAGCCCACACCCCGACAGAAACTACACCTTC. Amino acids: CASSPHPDRNYTF.

V is TRBV7-9 and J is TRBJ1-3; the match to TRBD1 covers 8 bases. The CDR3 covers 17 residues. Trimming at V came to 1 base and at J to 0 bases, leaving 5 bases not matched to a gene. Germline assignment: CDR1 SEHNR and CDR2 FQNEAQ (reference sequence). CDR3 sequence (DNA): TGTGCCAGCAGCTTAGGAGCAGGGGGCATCTCTGGAAACACCATATATTTT. It translates to CASSLGAGGISGNTIYF.

The chain is built from TRBV5-5 and TRBJ2-3, with 9 nucleotides matching TRBD1. CDR3 length equals 15 residues. Germline V gene sequence: CDR1 SGHKS, CDR2 YYEKEE (reference sequence). V was pared by 2 bases and J by 5 bases, with 6 bases of the junction left unmatched. The CDR3 DNA reads TGTGCCAGCAGCTTCCGGGACAGGGAATTAGATACGCAGTATTTT. Encoded protein: CASSFRDRELDTQYF.

The CDR3 is CASSPDRAVATEAFF. The CDR3 nucleotides read TGCGCCAGCAGTCCAGACAGGGCTGTTGCCACTGAAGCTTTCTTT. This rearrangement joins TRBV5-1 to TRBJ1-1, with 7 nucleotides matching TRBD1. Germline loops: CDR1 SGHRS, CDR2 YFSETQ. The CDR3 is 15 amino acids. J gave up 4 bases and V 5 bases, and 11 bases lay outside the gene matches.

The chain carries TRBV5-5 and TRBJ1-2; a weak D match, TRBD1 (5 bases). Germline loops: CDR1 SGHKS, CDR2 YYEKEE (reference sequence). This CDR3 is built from 15 residues. V lost 1 base and J 4 bases, leaving 14 bases between the germline ends. This CDR3 reads CASSLIQVGGYGYTF. The CDR3 bases are TGTGCCAGCAGCTTGATCCAGGTGGGGGGCTATGGCTACACCTTC.

The chain is built from TRBV18 and TRBJ1-5; D unresolved. V shed 6 bases and J shed 5 bases, with 11 bases lying between them. CDR3 length: 13 amino acids. Germline V gene data show CDR1 as KGHSH and CDR2 as LQKENI. The CDR3 here is CASSPGLHQPQHF. The CDR3 DNA follows: TGTGCCAGCTCGCCAGGTCTACATCAGCCCCAGCATTTT.

This CDR3 reads CSVESGTMGFF. CDR3 nucleotides: TGCAGCGTTGAGAGCGGAACGATGGGTTTCTTT. J is TRBJ1-1 and V is TRBV29-1; D is undetermined. The V gene lost 3 bases and the J gene lost 13 bases, with 15 bases spanning the gap. CDR3 length: 11 residues. Germline CDR1 SQVTM, CDR2 ANQGSEA.

The chain recombines TRBV6-1 with TRBJ1-1, with D unresolved. The CDR3 is 13 residues long. V was shortened by 6 bases and J by 1 base, with 9 bases between the two germline ends. Looked up from germline, CDR1 is MNHNS and CDR2 is SASEGT. The CDR3 DNA reads as TGTGCCAGCAGGCGGACTGAGAACACTGAAGCTTTCTTT. It codes for CASRRTENTEAFF.